The rows below give T cell receptor beta chains drawn from one sample of a study of blood T cells in healthy people across ages. TCRdb reprocessed the 5' RACE reads with MiXCR, giving one entry per CDR3 protein. The sample holds approximately 880,000 distinct CDR3 sequences; around 46% are singletons and the top ten take 13%. The sequenced material came from blood. These receptors came from a man aged 30-40 years in good health. Each CDR3 is given with its conserved first and last residue. D genes are given only for firm matches. Only part of the rows carry a size: once, few, many, or a class if the clone is expanded.

CDR3 protein | CDR3 DNA | clone size | J gene | V gene | D gene
CASSQRTGYYEQYF | TGTGCCAGCAGCCAAAGGACAGGGTACTACGAGCAGTACTTC | . | TRBJ2-7 | TRBV7-2 | TRBD1
CASSLDRGHGGYTF | TGCGCCAGCAGCTTGGACAGGGGGCATGGAGGCTACACCTTC | . | TRBJ1-2 | TRBV5-1 | TRBD1
CASSLSGEMAYEQYF | TGTGCCAGCAGCTTATCTGGGGAAATGGCCTACGAGCAGTACTTC | once | TRBJ2-7 | TRBV7-2 | .
CASRGEAGAYNEQFF | TGTGCCAGCAGAGGGGAAGCGGGGGCCTACAATGAGCAGTTCTTC | . | TRBJ2-1 | TRBV7-2 | TRBD2
CASRERTGLDTQYF | TGCGCCAGCAGAGAGAGGACAGGTTTAGATACGCAGTATTTT | few | TRBJ2-3 | TRBV5-1 | TRBD1
CASSLSRRGSPLHF | TGTGCCAGCAGCTTAAGTCGTCGGGGTTCACCCCTCCACTTT | . | TRBJ1-6 | TRBV11-1 | .
CASSYQGPATGELFF | TGTGCCAGCAGTTACCAGGGGCCCGCCACCGGGGAGCTGTTTTTT | . | TRBJ2-2 | TRBV6-2/TRBV6-3 | .
CASSQRPQALGSVTQYF | TGTGCCAGCAGTCAACGTCCCCAGGCCCTTGGATCAGTTACGCAGTATTTT | . | TRBJ2-3 | TRBV6-2/TRBV6-3 | .
CSAPTGSHSYNEQFF | TGCAGTGCCCCGACAGGGAGTCACTCCTACAATGAGCAGTTCTTC | . | TRBJ2-1 | TRBV20-1 | TRBD1
CASSLAAGDRPYEQYF | TGCGCCAGCAGCTTGGCCGCGGGGGATAGACCCTACGAGCAGTACTTC | . | TRBJ2-7 | TRBV5-1 | TRBD2
CASSDSDREETQYF | TGTGCCAGCAGTGATTCGGACAGGGAAGAGACCCAGTACTTC | few | TRBJ2-5 | TRBV25-1 | TRBD1
CASSVNPGTSGGPWTGELFF | TGTGCCAGCAGCGTGAATCCCGGGACTAGCGGGGGCCCTTGGACCGGGGAGCTGTTTTTT | few | TRBJ2-2 | TRBV9 | TRBD2
CASSRDRGGRDGYTF | TGTGCCAGCAGTCGCGACAGGGGGGGTCGGGATGGCTACACCTTC | . | TRBJ1-2 | TRBV12-3/TRBV12-4 | TRBD1
CASSSPGRMFF | TGTGCCAGCAGTTCCCCGGGTCGGATGTTCTTC | . | TRBJ2-1 | TRBV6-5 | .
CASSIGPWGEQYF | TGTGCCAGCAGTATAGGGCCCTGGGGGGAGCAGTACTTC | few | TRBJ2-7 | TRBV6-5 | .
CAISRDRGANEKLFF | TGTGCCATCTCTCGGGACAGGGGAGCTAATGAAAAACTGTTTTTT | few | TRBJ1-4 | TRBV10-3 | TRBD1
CASSQRDRNEQFF | TGCGCCAGCAGCCAACGTGACAGGAATGAGCAGTTCTTC | . | TRBJ2-1 | TRBV4-1 | .
CASSLRDRGREVDTQYF | TGCGCCAGCAGCCTCCGGGACAGGGGGCGAGAAGTAGATACGCAGTATTTT | . | TRBJ2-3 | TRBV5-1 | TRBD1
CASSARTSGGGETQYF | TGTGCCAGCAGCGCGCGGACTAGCGGGGGGGGAGAGACCCAGTACTTC | . | TRBJ2-5 | TRBV7-2 | TRBD2
CASSPFGGDAGTYNEQFF | TGTGCCAGCAGCCCGTTCGGCGGGGACGCCGGGACCTACAATGAGCAGTTCTTC | few | TRBJ2-1 | TRBV14 | .
CASSYRGRDEQFF | TGTGCCAGCAGTTACCGGGGCAGGGATGAGCAGTTCTTC | . | TRBJ2-1 | TRBV12-3/TRBV12-4 | .
CASSEIGTNEKLFF | TGTGCCAGCAGTGAGATCGGGACGAATGAAAAACTGTTTTTT | few | TRBJ1-4 | TRBV25-1 | .
CASSFSGTGKNEQFF | TGTGCCAGCAGTTTCTCCGGGACAGGGAAGAATGAGCAGTTCTTC | . | TRBJ2-1 | TRBV28 | TRBD1
CASSYGRYQETQYF | TGTGCCAGCAGCTACGGACGGTACCAAGAGACCCAGTACTTC | . | TRBJ2-5 | TRBV7-2 | .
CASSQVEERGGDTQYF | TGCGCCAGCAGCCAAGTTGAGGAGCGGGGGGGAGATACGCAGTATTTT | . | TRBJ2-3 | TRBV4-1 | TRBD2
CSARDWGGGIKEKLFF | TGCAGTGCTAGAGATTGGGGGGGAGGGATTAAAGAAAAACTGTTTTTT | . | TRBJ1-4 | TRBV20-1 | .
CSVEGVGGTSMNTEAFF | TGCAGCGTTGAAGGTGTAGGGGGAACTAGCATGAACACTGAAGCTTTCTTT | few | TRBJ1-1 | TRBV29-1 | .
CSATTRDNQETQYF | TGCAGTGCAACAACCCGGGACAACCAAGAGACCCAGTACTTC | . | TRBJ2-5 | TRBV20-1 | .
CATSGLAGRTQYF | TGTGCCACCAGTGGCCTAGCGGGGCGGACGCAGTATTTT | . | TRBJ2-3 | TRBV24-1 | TRBD2
CASTDRGGYGYTF | TGTGCCAGTACTGACAGGGGCGGCTATGGCTACACCTTC | once | TRBJ1-2 | TRBV25-1 | TRBD1
CASSQNSGRYEQYF | TGCGCCAGCAGCCAAAATAGCGGGAGATACGAGCAGTACTTC | few | TRBJ2-7 | TRBV4-3 | TRBD2
CASSSLGSTDTQYF | TGTGCCAGCAGCTCACTTGGTAGCACAGATACGCAGTATTTT | . | TRBJ2-3 | TRBV7-6 | .
CASSQKPGGNLEQYF | TGCGCCAGCAGCCAAAAGCCCGGCGGCAATTTAGAGCAGTACTTC | many | TRBJ2-7 | TRBV5-1 | .
CASSFYSANQPQHF | TGTGCCAGCAGCTTTTACAGCGCCAATCAGCCCCAGCATTTT | few | TRBJ1-5 | TRBV7-8 | .
CASSSSGGNYEQYF | TGTGCCAGCAGCTCTTCGGGGGGAAACTACGAGCAGTACTTC | . | TRBJ2-7 | TRBV6-6 | TRBD2
CASSLYFPGQGRDTQYF | TGTGCCAGCAGCTTATATTTTCCGGGACAGGGCAGAGATACGCAGTATTTT | . | TRBJ2-3 | TRBV7-2 | TRBD1
CSARDIGTVQFF | TGCAGTGCTAGAGATATAGGGACAGTCCAGTTCTTC | few | TRBJ2-1 | TRBV20-1 | TRBD1
CASTRDSSQETQYF | TGTGCCAGCACCAGGGACAGCTCACAAGAGACCCAGTACTTC | . | TRBJ2-5 | TRBV12-3/TRBV12-4 | TRBD1
CASSRDRGKEAFF | TGTGCCAGCAGCCGGGACAGGGGAAAAGAAGCTTTCTTT | . | TRBJ1-1 | TRBV7-8 | TRBD1
CASSQDGDNSPLHF | TGTGCCAGCAGCCAGGACGGAGATAATTCACCCCTCCACTTT | . | TRBJ1-6 | TRBV7-9 | .
CASSLEQGILRGYTF | TGTGCCAGCAGCTTAGAACAGGGGATCCTCCGAGGCTACACCTTC | few | TRBJ1-2 | TRBV7-2 | TRBD1
CASSRDTEAFF | TGTGCCAGCAGCCGGGACACTGAAGCTTTCTTT | many | TRBJ1-1 | TRBV2 | .
CAIRGSGGSQETQYF | TGTGCCATCAGGGGTAGCGGGGGGTCCCAAGAGACCCAGTACTTC | . | TRBJ2-5 | TRBV10-3 | TRBD2
CASIPPGLAGGPIENEQFF | TGTGCCAGCATCCCCCCGGGACTAGCGGGGGGGCCAATCGAAAATGAGCAGTTCTTC | few | TRBJ2-1 | TRBV28 | TRBD2
CASSFAGGPYNEQFF | TGTGCCAGCAGTTTTGCGGGGGGGCCCTACAATGAGCAGTTCTTC | few | TRBJ2-1 | TRBV27 | TRBD2
CASSQESAYSYEQYF | TGCGCCAGCAGCCAAGAATCTGCCTACTCCTACGAGCAGTACTTC | few | TRBJ2-7 | TRBV4-1 | .
CASSQGLGNNEQFF | TGTGCCAGCAGCCAGGGGCTGGGGAACAATGAGCAGTTCTTC | few | TRBJ2-1 | TRBV5-5 | .
CASSRDRGLQPQHF | TGTGCCAGCAGCCGTGACAGGGGGCTACAGCCCCAGCATTTT | . | TRBJ1-5 | TRBV27 | TRBD1